A selection of T cell receptor beta chains follows, all from one sample in a study of T cells expressing NK-cell markers. After re-calling the 5' RACE reads, TCRdb lists one entry per CDR3 protein, DNA absent. Here the sample table reports about 550,000 distinct CDR3 sequences. Material: blood T cells: a sorted CD56 or NKG2C T cell subset, CD4+ or CD8+ T cells, or bulk PBMC T cells (not recorded which). The receptors shown here come from a man aged 18 to 30 in good health. Each CDR3 is given with its conserved first and last residue.

V gene	J gene	CDR3 protein
TRBV20-1	TRBJ2-1	CSASSGEAYNEQFF
TRBV24-1	TRBJ2-5	CATSDPGLETQYF
TRBV27	TRBJ1-3	CASSPGNGRSGNTIYF
TRBV20-1	TRBJ2-1	CSVPSGSINEQFF
TRBV3-1	TRBJ1-2	CASSPLRALGYTF
TRBV12-3/TRBV12-4	TRBJ2-4	CASSPNGINIQYF
TRBV12-3/TRBV12-4	TRBJ1-1	CASRPDPRGATEAFF
TRBV20-1	TRBJ2-1	CSARSSGRAVGSYNEQFF
TRBV7-9	TRBJ2-1	CASSSGTSVNEQFF
TRBV12-3/TRBV12-4	TRBJ1-2	CASSLAGRPSTF
TRBV3-1	TRBJ2-5	CASMVAGVTAETQYF
TRBV12-3/TRBV12-4	TRBJ2-2	CASVNTGELFF
TRBV12-3/TRBV12-4	TRBJ2-3	CASSWGWRDDTDTQYF
TRBV5-1	TRBJ1-2	CASSLVGGSGGYTF
TRBV20-1	TRBJ2-1	CSADLSYNEQFF
TRBV30	TRBJ1-2	CAWREAGWRYTF
TRBV29-1	TRBJ2-5	CSVELGPSKVTQYF
TRBV20-1	TRBJ1-2	CSAPHHRAGYTF
TRBV28	TRBJ2-1	CASSPLGAGGAHNEQFF
TRBV6-5	TRBJ1-4	CASTSGASWFF
TRBV6-4	TRBJ1-1	CASKRDGLNTEAFF
TRBV9	TRBJ2-3	CASSDTLAREQYF
TRBV7-2	TRBJ1-4	CASSLRVQGEKLFF
TRBV7-2	TRBJ2-1	CASSFASDRGNEQFF
TRBV20-1	TRBJ2-5	CSARVAGGAVAQYF
TRBV20-1	TRBJ2-5	CSPVRDMGETQYF
TRBV12-3/TRBV12-4	TRBJ2-1	CASSLHKAHSYNEQFF
TRBV29-1	TRBJ2-1	CSVLTGDYNEQFF
TRBV29-1	TRBJ1-5	CSVGQAGKPQHF
TRBV14	TRBJ1-1	CASSQEGFLKGTEAFF
TRBV29-1	TRBJ2-1	CSVEDPKPTRQGRNNEQFF
TRBV20-1	TRBJ1-5	CSALIFRDKVGGNQPQHF
TRBV6-1	TRBJ2-2	CASSDPSGHPTGELFF
TRBV7-8	TRBJ2-5	CASSLAVRRIQETQYF
TRBV7-8	TRBJ1-4	CASSSGQLATNEKLFF
TRBV12-3/TRBV12-4	TRBJ1-1	CASSPNTGANTEAFF
TRBV20-1	TRBJ2-7	CSASSPGDYEQYF
TRBV7-9	TRBJ2-1	CASSDRGWDPKFF
TRBV12-3/TRBV12-4	TRBJ1-2	CASSLITGTHGYTF
TRBV20-1	TRBJ1-1	CSARARDRNTEAFF
TRBV4-2	TRBJ2-7	CASSQGGRERSYEQYF
TRBV7-9	TRBJ1-2	CASSSPIWEGGYTF
TRBV6-1	TRBJ1-1	CASSERRTGIGTEAFF
TRBV27	TRBJ1-1	CASSREGSLEAFF
TRBV7-8	TRBJ1-2	CASSPDRGLEGYTF
TRBV5-1	TRBJ2-5	CASSRDSKETQYF
TRBV4-3	TRBJ2-7	CASSQKVAGNHEQYF
TRBV6-1	TRBJ1-1	CASSGGTGVFTEAFF
TRBV20-1	TRBJ2-5	CSANAIWGDEETQYF
TRBV12-3/TRBV12-4	TRBJ2-5	CASSSSKETQYF
TRBV10-3	TRBJ2-1	CAISEGRGSSGNEQFF
TRBV27	TRBJ2-7	CASSPGDRTEQYF